These 27 T cell receptor beta chains came from one sample sequenced in a study of T cells in Graves' hyperthyroidism and ophthalmopathy (dated by TCRdb to about 2019). The library was prepared using multiplex PCR. Sequencing instrument: Illumina HiSeq 2000. TCR beta CDR3 regions were amplified from RNA transcripts. For the first round of RT-PCR on the TCR CDR3, the HTBI primer set was used together with the Qiagen OneStep RT-PCR kit. TCRdb itself trimmed the public reads at Q25 with fastp, ran MiXCR and retained productive beta chains. Each record represents a unique CDR3 protein, reported with the most common genes and DNA among its rows. This sample lists 730,000 or so distinct CDR3 sequences; over 15% were detected once. The ten largest clones take up about a sixth of the sample. Material for sequencing was blood. The receptors stem from a woman between 50 and 59 years old with Graves' hyperthyroidism that later progressed to Graves' ophthalmopathy.

This clonotype came up many times. The chain employs TRBV20-1 and TRBJ2-1; tentatively, D is TRBD2 (7 bases). The V gene lost 0 bases and the J gene lost 0 bases, with 15 bases spanning the gap. This CDR3 spans 17 amino acids. Germline CDR1 reads DFQATT; CDR2 reads SNEGSKA (reference sequence). The CDR3 coding sequence is TGCAGTGCTAGAGATCTCGGGGAGGGGGTCTCCTACAATGAGCAGTTCTTC. Its protein product is CSARDLGEGVSYNEQFF.

This clonotype was seen ten or more times. The chain has TRBV12-3 or TRBV12-4 and TRBJ2-3, with D unresolved. V lost 4 bases and J 4 bases, leaving 9 bases between the germline ends. The CDR3 is 13 residues long. The CDR3, as DNA: TGTGCCAGCAGTTCCCCTCCCCCAGATACGCAGTATTTT. It yields the protein CASSSPPPDTQYF.

This clonotype was observed a handful of times. This sequence joins TRBV19 and TRBJ1-1; D is possibly TRBD1 (6 bases). This CDR3 region has 15 residues. V was pared by 8 bases and J by 7 bases, with 23 bases between. From germline, CDR1 is LNHDA and CDR2 SQIVND (reference sequence). The CDR3 nucleotides are TGTGCCAGTTCCTCCGAGGCCACAGGGAGCTTTGAAGCTTTCTTT. It specifies CASSSEATGSFEAFF.

This clonotype was counted at least ten times. The V and J genes are TRBV5-1 and TRBJ1-1, with 9 bases aligning to TRBD1. The junction had 6 bases not matched to a gene; V was cut back by 2 bases and J by 7 bases. Germline V gene data show CDR1 as SGHRS and CDR2 as YFSETQ. This CDR3 has 14 amino acids. The DNA of the CDR3 is TGCGCCAGCAGCTTAGGACAGGGGATGGTTGAAGCTTTCTTT. It encodes CASSLGQGMVEAFF.

This clonotype was seen repeatedly, ten times or more. The CDR3 region is CASSLVWVVGEKLFF. The CDR3 nucleotides read TGTGCCAGCAGCTTAGTATGGGTGGTCGGCGAAAAACTGTTTTTT. The chain is built from TRBV11-2 and TRBJ1-4, with D hard to call. Germline V lookup: CDR1 SGHAT, CDR2 FQNNGV. The ends were cut back, 1 base at V and 8 bases at J, with 14 bases in the middle. This CDR3 has 15 amino acids.

The chain combines TRBV19 with TRBJ2-1, with 8 bases matching TRBD2. V lost 5 bases to trimming and J lost 10 bases; unmatched junction nucleotides: 4. The CDR3 has 12 amino acids. Germline CDR1 LNHDA, CDR2 SQIVND (reference sequence). CDR3 residues: CASSVTSGEQFF. Here the CDR3 DNA reads TGTGCCAGTAGTGTCACTAGCGGAGAGCAGTTCTTC.

This clonotype was seen only a few times. V usage is TRBV11-2 and J usage is TRBJ1-6, with D possibly matching TRBD1 (5 bases). Germline assignment: CDR1 SGHAT and CDR2 FQNNGV. Trimming cost V 3 bases and J 7 bases, with 13 bases left between them. CDR3 length equals 15 residues. The CDR3 nucleotides read TGTGCCAGCAGCTTCAAGGGACGGCTAAATTCACCCCTCCACTTT. This encodes CASSFKGRLNSPLHF.

J is TRBJ2-2 and V is TRBV9; tentatively, D is TRBD1 (7 bases). Trimming pared 10 bases from V and 7 bases from J, leaving 14 bases between. Looked up from germline, CDR1 is SGDLS and CDR2 is YYNGEE. This CDR3 spans 12 amino acids. The CDR3 loop is CASTRGVGELFF. CDR3 nucleotides: TGTGCCTCGACCAGGGGGGTCGGGGAGCTGTTTTTT. The entire variable domain, with the rest obtained from reference TRBV9 and TRBJ2-2, is as follows: DSGVTQTPKHLITATGQRVTLRCSPRSGDLSVYWYQQSLDQGLQFLIQYYNGEERAKGNILERFSAQQFPDLHSELNLSSLELGDSALYFCASTRGVGELFFGEGSRLTVL.

This clonotype was picked up a small number of times. The chain combines TRBV7-9 with TRBJ2-4, with D unresolved. CDR1 and CDR2 from the germline V gene are SEHNR and FQNEAQ (reference sequence). Trimming left V 0 bases short and J 2 bases short, with 5 bases between. The CDR3 runs 14 residues. The CDR3 region is CASSLADTKNIQYF. CDR3 in DNA: TGTGCCAGCAGCTTAGCTGATACCAAAAACATTCAGTACTTC.

Details on this clonotype: This may come from a read error, since a much larger clone is one base off. The rearrangement joins TRBV18 to TRBJ1-2, with D perhaps matching TRBD1 (6 bases). There are 14 residues in the CDR3. Germline V lookup: CDR1 KGHSH, CDR2 LQKENI. The CDR3 spells CASLPPETGVGYTF. CDR3 coding DNA: TGTGCCAGCTTACCACCCGAGACAGGCGTTGGCTACACCTTC.

The chain employs TRBV5-8 and TRBJ1-6; D gene unclear. Trimming took 5 bases from V and 4 from J, leaving 13 bases between them. This CDR3 has 15 amino acids. Germline V lookup: CDR1 SGHTS, CDR2 YDEGEE. The CDR3 DNA is TGTGCCAGCAGAGCTGCAGGAGAATATAATTCACCCCTCCACTTT. Translation gives CASRAAGEYNSPLHF.

In its sample, this clonotype was seen many times. This chain links TRBV3-1 with TRBJ2-7; 8 bases map to TRBD2. The CDR3 is 14 residues long. Looked up from germline, CDR1 is LGHDT and CDR2 is YNNKEL (reference sequence). Unmatched junction bases numbered 8, after V lost 4 bases and J lost 6 bases. The CDR3 reads CASSPRWTSLEQYF. The CDR3 coding sequence is TGTGCCAGCAGCCCACGGTGGACTAGCCTCGAGCAGTACTTC.

Many counts were recorded for this clonotype. The J gene is TRBJ2-5, the V gene TRBV3-1; TRBD2 aligns across 9 bases. Germline V gene lookup returns CDR1 LGHDT and CDR2 YNNKEL (reference sequence). The CDR3 is 15 amino acids. V dropped 1 base and J dropped 4; count of bases not matched to a gene: 4. CDR3 coding DNA: TGTGCCAGCAGCCAAGGGGAACTAGCGGGAGAGACCCAGTACTTC. Translation: CASSQGELAGETQYF.

In this sample, this clonotype turned up many times. DNA for the CDR3: TGTGCCAGCAGCCAAGCCAGGCTCCTAGGTCTGAACACTGAAGCTTTCTTT. This sequence encodes CASSQARLLGLNTEAFF. The V call is TRBV3-1, the J call TRBJ1-1, with D uncertain. V gave up 1 base and J gave up 0 bases, with 15 bases separating them. This CDR3 region has 17 residues. Germline loops: CDR1 LGHDT, CDR2 YNNKEL (reference sequence). The entire variable domain, with the rest obtained from reference TRBV3-1 and TRBJ1-1, is as follows: DTAVSQTPKYLVTQMGNDKSIKCEQNLGHDTMYWYKQDSKKFLKIMFSYNNKELIINETVPNRFSPKSPDKAHLNLHINSLELGDSAVYFCASSQARLLGLNTEAFFGQGTRLTVV.

This clonotype was picked up a small number of times. This rearrangement joins TRBV5-4 to TRBJ2-3; 15 bases agree with TRBD2. The CDR3 is 18 residues long. CDR1 and CDR2 from the germline V gene are SGHNT and YYREEE (reference sequence). J lost 0 bases, V lost 4 bases, and 6 bases had no gene match. CDR3 residues: CASSQGLAGGLSTDTQYF. CDR3 bases: TGTGCCAGCAGCCAGGGACTAGCGGGGGGCCTCAGCACAGATACGCAGTATTTT.

The table lists this clonotype with a few counts. For the CDR3, the DNA is TGTGCCAGCAGTCCCCCTTCCGGGGGTAGAGGAAACATTCAGTACTTC. Translated: CASSPPSGGRGNIQYF. The J gene is TRBJ2-4, the V gene TRBV27; tentative D call: TRBD2 (6 bases). The length of the CDR3 is 16 residues. Germline CDR1 MNHEY, CDR2 SMNVEV (reference sequence). Trimming took off 5 bases at V and 6 bases at J, with 20 bases between the two ends.

The sample holds many counts of this clonotype. This sequence joins TRBV13 and TRBJ2-7; a possible D gene is TRBD1 (6 bases). The germline CDR1 and CDR2 sequences are PRHDT and FYEKMQ (reference sequence). There are 15 residues in the CDR3. The germline V and J ends were trimmed by 5 bases and 0 bases, with 14 bases remaining between them. CDR3 protein: CASSAHRASSYEQYF. DNA of the CDR3: TGTGCCAGCAGCGCTCACAGGGCGAGCTCCTACGAGCAGTACTTC.

The genes are TRBV24-1 and TRBJ2-5; D possibly corresponds to TRBD2 (6 bases). The CDR3 is 18 residues long. Trimming took off 4 bases at V and 3 bases at J, with 23 bases between the two ends. Germline V CDR1 and CDR2: KGHDR, SFDVKD. CDR3 nucleotides: TGTGCCACCAGTGACTTCCGACGCCGGGGGACCCGAAAAGAGACCCAGTACTTC. Its protein product is CATSDFRRRGTRKETQYF.

This clonotype has just a few counts. V and J are TRBV5-1 and TRBJ2-5; perhaps TRBD2 as D (6 bases). CDR3 length equals 14 residues. Trimming left V 0 bases short and J 4 bases short, with 10 bases between. Germline V CDR1 and CDR2: SGHRS, YFSETQ. The CDR3 is CASSLVGGIETQYF. DNA for the CDR3: TGCGCCAGCAGCTTGGTTGGAGGGATAGAGACCCAGTACTTC.

This clonotype was seen a few times. The gene calls are TRBV20-1 and TRBJ1-2, with 9 nucleotides matching TRBD1. CDR1 is DFQATT and CDR2 is SNEGSKA in the germline V gene (reference sequence). The CDR3 totals 15 residues. V was clipped by 4 bases and J by 2 bases; unmatched bases: 8. CDR3 in DNA: TGCAGTGCTATAAGCACAGGGGGCTTAAACTATGGCTACACCTTC. It specifies CSAISTGGLNYGYTF.

In this sample, this clonotype turned up many times. J is TRBJ1-1 and V is TRBV5-1; a weak D match, TRBD1 (6 bases). V was shortened by 3 bases and J by 4 bases, with 13 bases between the two germline ends. The CDR3 has 14 amino acids. CDR1 is SGHRS and CDR2 is YFSETQ in the germline V gene. CDR3 in amino acids: CASSSQGLGTEAFF. The CDR3 DNA reads TGCGCCAGCAGCTCACAGGGTCTGGGCACTGAAGCTTTCTTT.

This clonotype occurred a few times. J is TRBJ2-5 and V is TRBV7-9; 11 bases map to TRBD2. This CDR3 region has 17 residues. CDR1 and CDR2 (germline): SEHNR, FQNEAQ (reference sequence). J was trimmed by 4 bases and V by 4 bases; bases with no gene match: 11. In nucleotides, the CDR3 is TGTGCCAGCAGCTCCGCGACTAGCGGGGCCGTGGGAGAGACCCAGTACTTC. Protein sequence: CASSSATSGAVGETQYF.

This chain joins TRBV9 and TRBJ2-2; the D is unclear. This CDR3 comprises 14 residues. V was cut by 7 bases and J by 5 bases, with 15 bases left in between. Germline V gives CDR1 SGDLS, CDR2 YYNGEE. Written as DNA, the CDR3 is TGTGCCAGCGCTAGTAGGGTTGGGACCGGGGAGCTGTTTTTT. It is translated as CASASRVGTGELFF.

This clonotype has more than one count but fewer than ten. The V call is TRBV24-1, the J call TRBJ2-1; the match to TRBD2 covers 10 bases. Germline CDR1 is KGHDR and CDR2 is SFDVKD. The junction had 8 bases not matched to a gene; V was cut back by 6 bases and J by 1 base. The CDR3 length is 17 residues. In nucleotides, the CDR3 is TGTGCCACCAGTCGCAGCGGGGGGGCCGCGTCCTACAATGAGCAGTTCTTC. Translated, it gives CATSRSGGAASYNEQFF.

This clonotype was recorded a few times. The CDR3 DNA follows: TGTGCCAGCAGATTGCCGGCCGGGGAGCTGTTTTTT. It is translated as CASRLPAGELFF. This chain joins TRBV6-1 and TRBJ2-2; D remains ambiguous. In germline, CDR1 is MNHNS, CDR2 SASEGT. V was clipped by 6 bases and J by 6 bases, with 8 bases between them. CDR3 length equals 12 residues.

This clonotype was observed a handful of times. The chain couples TRBV6-5 to TRBJ1-1; D possibly corresponds to TRBD1 (5 bases). CDR1 is MNHEY, CDR2 SVGAGI, per germline. CDR3 length: 14 residues. V lost 5 bases and J 7 bases, leaving 17 bases between the germline ends. Written as DNA, the CDR3 is TGTGCCAGCAGTGCCTCCACAGGATTCGGTGAAGCTTTCTTT. It yields the protein CASSASTGFGEAFF.

A word on this clonotype: The junction differs from germline at one of its ends, possibly a read error. V and J are TRBV4-1 and TRBJ1-1; D gene uncertain. The CDR3 runs to 15 residues. Germline V gene lookup returns CDR1 MGHRA and CDR2 YSYEKL. The CDR3 DNA follows: TGCGACAGCAGCCAAGAGGGCAGCCTGAACACTGAAGCTTTCTTT. It yields the protein CDSSQEGSLNTEAFF.